These 4 T cell receptor beta chains were all obtained from the same sample, sequenced in a study of cytomegalovirus exposure and HLA in healthy donors. Sequencing used immunoSEQ multiplex PCR; TCRdb keeps in-frame clones, though not all of them. The sample holds approximately 150,000 clones; less than 90% are singletons and the top ten take around 3.4%. Material for sequencing was PBMCs. The receptors here all came from a woman aged 18-29 years in good health and CMV-seropositive.

The CDR3 nucleotides read TGTGCCTGGAGTCCTAGCGGACTTCAGACCCAGTACTTC. Protein product: CAWSPSGLQTQYF. The J gene is TRBJ2-5, the V gene TRBV30; 7 bases are shared with TRBD2. CDR1 is GTSNPN, CDR2 SVGIG, per germline (reference sequence). This CDR3 contains 13 residues. V was clipped by 2 bases and J by 6 bases; unmatched bases: 6.

For the CDR3, the DNA is TGCAGTGCTGAAGGCATCGAGGACCAGTACTTC. Translating gives CSAEGIEDQYF. The chain combines TRBV20-1 with TRBJ2-5; D gene unclear. This CDR3 contains 11 residues. V was shortened by 5 bases and J by 10 bases, with 14 bases between the two germline ends. The V gene's germline CDR1 is DFQATT and CDR2 SNEGSKA (reference sequence).

This clone showed up just a few times. The rearrangement joins TRBV5-5 to TRBJ1-2; D not resolved. CDR3 length: 14 amino acids. Trimming took off 1 base at V and 4 bases at J, with 11 bases between the two ends. Germline V lookup: CDR1 SGHKS, CDR2 YYEKEE (reference sequence). The DNA of the CDR3 is TGTGCCAGCAGCTTGCTGGGCTTTGGCTATGGCTACACCTTC. Translation gives CASSLLGFGYGYTF.

V gene TRBV27 combines with J gene TRBJ2-7; 9 bases agree with TRBD1. The CDR3 is made up of 15 amino acids. The trim removed 8 bases at V and 5 bases at J, leaving 13 bases unmatched. Germline assignment: CDR1 MNHEY and CDR2 SMNVEV (reference sequence). CDR3 sequence reads: CASHGAGQGRDEQYF. As DNA, the CDR3 is TGTGCCAGCCACGGCGCCGGACAGGGGAGGGACGAGCAGTACTTC.